A single sample is the source of the 27 T cell receptor beta chains below, sequenced in a study of regulatory T cells in long-lasting Graves disease. The time point denotes: newly diagnosed GD, antithyroid drugs for less than 3 months. PBMC-extracted RNA yielded the TCR library. iRepertoire HTBI primers and Arm-PCR of CDR3 regions built TCR beta libraries. TCRdb re-analysed the multiplex PCR reads in MiXCR, keeping a single row per CDR3 protein. The table records approximately 350,000 distinct CDR3 sequences, 12% of them present only once. These data also featured in a second study, about T cells in Graves' hyperthyroidism and ophthalmopathy.

The specimen was peripheral blood mononuclear cells (PBMCs), collected at new diagnosis, from a patient treated with antithyroid drugs. The receptors shown here come from a young woman with Graves disease.

As concerns this clonotype: Just one base apart from a much larger clone, this may be a read error. The DNA of the CDR3 is TGTGCCAGCAGTTTTTCGTGGACAGACTACGGGCAGTACTTC. Amino acid sequence: CASSFSWTDYGQYF. The chain combines TRBV27 with TRBJ2-7, with a possible D match to TRBD1 (6 bases). Germline assignment: CDR1 MNHEY and CDR2 SMNVEV (reference sequence). The CDR3 contains 14 residues.

CDR3 coding DNA: TGTGCCAGCAGCCTTGTTAGGGGACCATACAATGAGCAGTTCTTC. Translating it yields CASSLVRGPYNEQFF. The rearrangement uses TRBV14 and TRBJ2-1, with D perhaps given as TRBD1 or TRBD2 (5 bases each). Trimming removed 4 bases at V and 4 bases at J, with 14 bases between. Looked up from germline, CDR1 is SGHDN and CDR2 is FVKESK. The CDR3 is 15 amino acids.

This clonotype was observed many times. The CDR3 here is CASSDSGGRQLFF. The CDR3 nucleotides are TGTGCCAGCAGTGATTCAGGAGGGCGCCAGCTGTTTTTT. The rearrangement links TRBV6-1 to TRBJ2-2, with D possibly being TRBD2 (6 bases). CDR3 length equals 13 residues. The V and J ends lost 3 bases and 12 bases respectively, with 14 bases between them. Germline values: CDR1 MNHNS, CDR2 SASEGT.

The genes are TRBV27 and TRBJ2-7; weak D call: TRBD1 (6 bases). Germline V gene lookup returns CDR1 MNHEY and CDR2 SMNVEV (reference sequence). CDR3 size: 14 residues. The CDR3 spells CAGSPTGASYEQYV. The CDR3, as DNA: TGTGCCGGCAGTCCGACAGGAGCCTCCTACGAGCAGTACGTC.

This clonotype was recorded at least ten times. This chain links TRBV12-3 or TRBV12-4 with TRBJ2-5, with TRBD2 matching 10 bases. This CDR3 spans 14 amino acids. V was pared by 6 bases and J by 5 bases, with 6 bases of the junction left unmatched. The chain's CDR3 is CASSQSGRVETQYF. Here the CDR3 DNA reads TGTGCCAGCAGCCAGAGCGGGAGGGTCGAGACCCAGTACTTC.

J is TRBJ1-6 and V is TRBV18, with D perhaps TRBD1 (6 bases). The CDR3 extends over 17 amino acids. V was cut by 1 base and J by 0 bases, with 10 bases left in between. In germline, CDR1 is KGHSH, CDR2 LQKENI. The CDR3 here is CASSPQATGSYNSPLHF. The CDR3 bases are TGTGCCAGCTCACCACAGGCGACAGGCTCCTATAATTCACCCCTCCACTTT.

This clonotype was detected a few times. The chain uses TRBV29-1 and TRBJ2-2; D is perhaps TRBD1 (7 bases). Germline CDR1 SQVTM, CDR2 ANQGSEA. Trimming took off 5 bases at V and 6 bases at J, with 13 bases between the two ends. The CDR3 spans 13 residues. CDR3 in amino acids: CSVLAGGPGELFF. The CDR3 bases are TGCAGCGTTTTAGCAGGGGGGCCCGGGGAGCTGTTTTTT.

This clonotype came up many times. J is TRBJ1-6 and V is TRBV27; TRBD1 matches at 7 bases. The trim removed 7 bases at V and 5 bases at J, leaving 8 bases unmatched. Germline V gene sequence: CDR1 MNHEY, CDR2 SMNVEV (reference sequence). The CDR3 contains 15 residues. The DNA of the CDR3 is TGTGCCAGCAATATACAGGGGTTTGATAATTCACCCCTCCACTTT. It yields the protein CASNIQGFDNSPLHF.

As for this clonotype: A much bigger clone sits one base away, suggesting this may be a read error. The V call is TRBV7-2, the J call TRBJ2-7; D is undetermined. The V end lost 5 bases, the J end lost 2 bases, and 7 bases lay between the germline ends. Germline CDR1 reads SGHTA; CDR2 reads FQGNSA. The CDR3 runs 12 residues. CDR3 residues: CASSETPYEQYF. The CDR3 region has the DNA TGTGCCAGCAGCGAGACCCCCTACGAGCAGTACTTC.

The sample holds many counts of this clonotype. The CDR3 bases are TGCGCCAGCAGCTTGCAGGATGGAGAGACCCAGTACTTC. Its translation: CASSLQDGETQYF. This rearrangement joins TRBV5-1 to TRBJ2-5; D is undetermined. Trimming removed 1 base from V and 4 bases from J, with 8 bases in between. The germline CDR1 and CDR2 sequences are SGHRS and YFSETQ. The CDR3 covers 13 residues.

This rearrangement joins TRBV4-3 to TRBJ2-7, with a weak D call TRBD1 (6 bases). The CDR3 length is 14 residues. The germline V gene has CDR1 LGHNA and CDR2 YSLEER. Trimming pared 2 bases from V and 3 bases from J, leaving 11 bases between. The chain's CDR3 is CASSQFRGHYEQYF. DNA for the CDR3: TGCGCCAGCAGCCAATTCAGGGGACACTACGAGCAGTACTTC.

This clonotype was found many times. The chain employs TRBV4-1 and TRBJ2-7, with D possibly matching TRBD1 (6 bases). Looked up from germline, CDR1 is MGHRA and CDR2 is YSYEKL. Deletions cut 4 bases from V and 4 bases from J, with 14 bases between. The CDR3 totals 14 residues. The CDR3 sequence is CASSLDPGVYEQYV. The DNA of the CDR3 is TGCGCCAGCAGCCTCGATCCAGGGGTTTACGAGCAGTACGTC.

The chain has TRBV4-3 and TRBJ2-3, with D perhaps matching TRBD1 (5 bases). The germline V gene encodes CDR1 LGHNA and CDR2 YSLEER. The length of the CDR3 is 17 residues. Trimming cost V 0 bases and J 3 bases, with 16 bases left between them. The CDR3 loop reads CASSQDIGRVKTDTQYF. Here the CDR3 DNA reads TGCGCCAGCAGCCAAGATATTGGCAGGGTCAAAACAGATACGCAGTATTTT.

Details on this clonotype: A single base separates this from a much larger clone, so it may be a read error. This sequence joins TRBV5-8 and TRBJ1-2; D gene ambiguous. Germline V CDR1 and CDR2: SGHTS, YDEGEE. This CDR3 is built from 15 residues. For the CDR3, the DNA is TGTGTCAGCAGCTTCCTGTTACAATTTTCTTATGGCTACACCTTC. Translating gives CVSSFLLQFSYGYTF.

In this sample, this clonotype turned up many times. V usage is TRBV29-1 and J usage is TRBJ1-2; D gene ambiguous. Germline loops: CDR1 SQVTM, CDR2 ANQGSEA. The CDR3 is 15 amino acids. The V end was cut by 0 bases, the J end by 2 bases, with 13 bases between. DNA for the CDR3: TGCAGCGTTGAAGATCCTGGCAGTCAGAACTATGGCTACACCTTC. Its translation is CSVEDPGSQNYGYTF.

V is TRBV7-9 and J is TRBJ1-3; no clear D gene. The CDR3 is 18 residues long. Per the germline V gene, CDR1 is SEHNR and CDR2 is FQNEAQ (reference sequence). Trimming shortened V by 1 base and J by 0 bases, and 16 bases separated the two germline ends. The CDR3 protein is CASSLGFSYLSSGNTIYF. The CDR3 bases are TGTGCCAGCAGCTTAGGGTTCTCGTACCTCAGCTCTGGAAACACCATATATTTT.

This clonotype was recorded many times. V usage is TRBV3-1 and J usage is TRBJ2-2; D is ambiguous. This CDR3 has 13 amino acids. Germline V gene lookup returns CDR1 LGHDT and CDR2 YNNKEL (reference sequence). Deletions cut 6 bases from V and 6 bases from J, with 11 bases between. The CDR3 DNA sequence: TGTGCCAGCAGGCTCGTAGAAGCCGGGGAGCTGTTTTTT. It is translated as CASRLVEAGELFF.

In this sample, this clonotype turned up a few times. The chain joins TRBV4-3 to TRBJ2-3, with D tentatively TRBD2 (6 bases). In germline, CDR1 is LGHNA, CDR2 YSLEER. V shed 2 bases and J shed 0 bases, with 15 bases lying between them. The CDR3 is made up of 17 amino acids. The CDR3 DNA sequence: TGCGCCAGCAGCCAATCCCCCCGGGGGAGAAGCACAGATACGCAGTATTTT. This gives the protein CASSQSPRGRSTDTQYF.

This clonotype came up many times. V gene TRBV9 combines with J gene TRBJ2-3; no reliable D call. V shed 4 bases and J shed 3 bases, with 6 bases lying between them. The CDR3 spans 12 residues. CDR1 SGDLS and CDR2 YYNGEE come from the germline V gene. Here the CDR3 reads CASSIRTDTQYF. CDR3 in DNA: TGTGCCAGCAGCATCCGAACAGATACGCAGTATTTT.

Points on this clonotype: A single base is all that separates this from a far larger clone, so a read error is likely. This chain links TRBV27 with TRBJ2-3; the match to TRBD2 covers 9 bases. The V segment lost 4 bases and the J segment 4 bases; nucleotides outside the gene matches: 12. The CDR3 is 17 residues long. Germline loops: CDR1 MNHEY, CDR2 SMNVEV (reference sequence). CDR3: CASSWYSSAGGADTQYF. Here the CDR3 DNA reads TGTGCCAGCAGTTGGTACAGTAGCGCGGGAGGGGCAGATACGCAGTATTTT.

This clonotype was seen ten or more times. This chain links TRBV20-1 with TRBJ2-5; weak D call: TRBD1 (5 bases). Between the trimmed V and J ends, which lost 6 bases and 2 bases, there was a span of 19 bases. This CDR3 spans 15 amino acids. The germline CDR1 and CDR2 sequences are DFQATT and SNEGSKA (reference sequence). The CDR3 sequence: CSARVGLGKQETQYF. The DNA of the CDR3 is TGCAGTGCCAGGGTGGGGTTAGGAAAGCAAGAGACCCAGTACTTC.

This clonotype was found many times. V and J are TRBV20-1 and TRBJ2-4; D may correspond to TRBD1 or TRBD2 (5 bases each). Trimming removed 1 base from V and 6 bases from J, with 13 bases in between. CDR3 size: 14 residues. The germline V gene has CDR1 DFQATT and CDR2 SNEGSKA (reference sequence). The CDR3 DNA reads as TGCAGTGCTAGAGGGGTTGAGGGGCGAAACATTCAGTACTTC. It yields the protein CSARGVEGRNIQYF.

The CDR3 is CASSSILWDRTYLGEQYV. In DNA form, the CDR3 reads TGTGCCAGCAGTTCCATCCTTTGGGACAGGACGTATCTGGGCGAGCAGTACGTC. This chain links TRBV6-5 with TRBJ2-7; 8 bases agree with TRBD1. The V gene end was trimmed by 4 bases and the J gene end by 6 bases; junction bases not matched to a gene: 20. Germline V lookup: CDR1 MNHEY, CDR2 SVGAGI. The CDR3 extends over 18 amino acids.

The gene calls are TRBV7-8 and TRBJ2-6; possible D gene TRBD1, 5 bases. The CDR3 runs 13 residues. CDR1 SGHVS and CDR2 FQNEAQ come from the germline V gene. V was shortened by 5 bases and J by 8 bases, with 10 bases between the two germline ends. The CDR3 nucleotides are TGTGCCAGCAGCGGCAGGGCTTCCAACGTCCTGACTTTC. Protein sequence: CASSGRASNVLTF.

This clonotype has ten or more counts. The chain couples TRBV18 to TRBJ2-1, with 8 bases lining up with TRBD1. Germline-derived CDR1 and CDR2 are KGHSH and LQKENI. Unmatched junction bases numbered 5, after V lost 3 bases and J lost 7 bases. This CDR3 is 14 amino acids long. This CDR3 is CASSPLDRENEQFF. The CDR3 nucleotides are TGTGCCAGCTCACCCCTGGACAGGGAGAATGAGCAGTTCTTC.

This clonotype has ten or more counts. This rearrangement joins TRBV5-4 to TRBJ1-1; 9 bases fit TRBD1. Trimming removed 4 bases from V and 1 base from J; junction bases left unmatched: 2. Germline V gives CDR1 SGHNT, CDR2 YYREEE (reference sequence). This CDR3 is built from 14 residues. Here the CDR3 reads CASSKGQGNTEAFF. CDR3 bases: TGTGCCAGCAGCAAGGGACAGGGGAACACTGAAGCTTTCTTT.

This clonotype was detected a few times. The genes are TRBV6-2 or TRBV6-3 and TRBJ2-1; D is unresolved. The CDR3 totals 14 residues. Germline V lookup: CDR1 MNHEY, CDR2 SVGEGT. Trimming took 0 bases from V and 8 from J, leaving 11 bases between them. The CDR3 loop reads CASSYSPLADEQFF. In nucleotides, the CDR3 is TGTGCCAGCAGTTACTCGCCCTTGGCCGATGAGCAGTTCTTC.